This T cell receptor beta chain was observed in a study of pediatric ulcerative colitis. Findings of the study overall: Ulcerative colitis patients shared more blood-rectal clones than controls. In rectum, acute severe colitis had expanded clones and less diversity. This repertoire reflects total lymphocytes rather than subpopulations like regulatory T cells.

Assay used: immunoSEQ multiplex PCR; TCRdb lists only in-frame clones, some missing. The sample lists about 60,000 clones, 80% to 90% occurring once. As for this clone: Its matching antigen is unknown.

Trimming took 5 bases from V and 2 from J; bases not matched to a gene: 6. Germline V gene lookup returns CDR1 ENHRY and CDR2 SYGVKD. CDR3 size: 17 residues. Sequenced material: blood. The rearrangement joins TRBV10-3 to TRBJ2-6; 10 bases line up with TRBD1. The clonotype comes from a boy between 10 and 17 years old who was a control in a study of pediatric ulcerative colitis. The CDR3 DNA reads as TGTGCCATCAGTAACTCGGGACAGGGGACTGGGGCCAACGTCCTGACTTTC. This codes for CAISNSGQGTGANVLTF.